Included here is one T cell receptor (beta chain) sequence, with context. Its binding antigen is unknown. No much larger clonotype is one base removed from it; base qualities were not supplied. These data belong to a study of blood T cell repertoires in COVID-19 (dated by TCRdb to 2020 to 2022). With respect to the entire study: Recovered participants in ImmuneRACE Cohort 3 were defined as having two consecutive negative NP/OP PCR tests, clearance from a healthcare professional, or resolution of symptoms. Samples covering the acute and convalescent phases of COVID-19 were provided by collaborators in the United States, Italy and Spain. The prospective study material was composed of cDNA or gDNA derived from T cells, B-cell-depleted T cells, or PBMCs. Subjects who had been exposed to COVID-19, were actively infected with it, or had recovered from it provided the deeply sampled blood TCRbeta repertoires that made up the dataset. A freely available public database, intended as a resource for researchers studying the immune response to SARS-CoV-2, is where the repertoires were released. The samples were drawn from the first 160 participants of the ongoing ImmuneRACE study and from over 950 subjects provided by 6 global collaborators. A de-identified subject ID, COVID-19 status, age in years and sex were almost always included in the sample metadata. Where available, HLA class I and class II types were taken from metadata supplied by the sample provider and were not determined by assay-based typing.

The paper as a whole reports these results and caveats: Clinical and demographic metadata were provided uncurated, with the amount varying by source and participant.

Participants in the prospective study were enrolled through a virtual design, were aged roughly 18 to 90 years, and lived in 24 United States geographic areas. Cohort assignment in the prospective study relied on participant-reported clinical history from a screening survey and a study questionnaire. Each participant in the prospective study had whole blood, serum and a nasopharyngeal or oropharyngeal swab collected by mobile phlebotomists. Additional blood draws and questionnaires over a 2-month period could optionally be provided by prospective study participants. Before DNA extraction, blood samples from the prospective study were shipped at room temperature or frozen. The immunoSEQ Assay, a bias-controlled multiplex PCR, was used to amplify TCRbeta CDR3 regions from genomic DNA. Turning to the authors' computational methods: The number of nucleated cells in each sample was estimated by amplification of reference gene primers within the assay. To quantify the absolute abundance of each unique TCRbeta CDR3 rearrangement, sequence reads were collapsed and filtered. Productive Simpson clonality was computed per sample as the square root of Simpson's diversity index over productive rearrangements. The source is immuneACCESS, and TCRdb retained only in-frame sequences with V and J called. Part of the clones is not carried over; for the studies checked, unresolved V genes explain less than half of this, and the remainder is unexplained. Clonal size and the V and J genes are those of that table, whereas D and trimming came from the DNA. Across this sample there are 300,000 to 450,000 clones, with around 87% seen only once. Of the sample, around 1.9% falls within the top ten clones.

The germline V gene sets CDR1 to MRHNA and CDR2 to SNTAGT. The CDR3 holds 15 amino acids from the cysteine to the phenylalanine. The DNA shown is the 45-base CDR3, in frame from base 1. V loses 0 bases, J loses 3 bases, and the germline ends lie 8 bases apart. Recombination connected TRBV6-4 to TRBJ1-4; a tentative D call is TRBD1 (5 bases match). The sequenced sample was PBMCs or T cells enriched from blood (not recorded which). This receptor was taken from a man aged 40-49 years in a cohort exposed to, infected with or recovered from COVID-19 (not recorded which). The DNA sequence is as follows: TGTGCCAGCAGTGACTCAGGGGCGGCTAATGAAAAACTGTTTTTT. This translates into CASSDSGAANEKLFF.